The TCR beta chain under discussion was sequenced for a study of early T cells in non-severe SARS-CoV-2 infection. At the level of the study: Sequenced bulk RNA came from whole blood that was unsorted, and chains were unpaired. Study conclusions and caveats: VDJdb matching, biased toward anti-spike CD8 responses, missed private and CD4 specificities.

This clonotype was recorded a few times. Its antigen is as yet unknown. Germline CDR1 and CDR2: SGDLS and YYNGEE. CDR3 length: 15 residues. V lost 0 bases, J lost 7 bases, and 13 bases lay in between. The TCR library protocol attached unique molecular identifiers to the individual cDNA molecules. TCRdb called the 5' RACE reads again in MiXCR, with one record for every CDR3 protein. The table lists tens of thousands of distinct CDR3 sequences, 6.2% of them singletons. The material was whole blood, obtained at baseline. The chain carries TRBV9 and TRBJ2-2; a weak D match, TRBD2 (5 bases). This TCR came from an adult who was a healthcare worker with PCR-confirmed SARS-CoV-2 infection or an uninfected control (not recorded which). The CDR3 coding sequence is TGTGCCAGCAGCGTAGCGGGGTCCCGGAGCGGGGAGCTGTTTTTT. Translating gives CASSVAGSRSGELFF.